Shown below are 25 T cell receptor beta chains from a single sample sequenced in a study of blood T cell repertoires in COVID-19. Generated by immunoSEQ multiplex PCR, the TCRdb table keeps only in-frame clones and is missing some. The data contain around 160,000 clones, 80% to 90% of them seen just once; the ten biggest clones take up roughly 8%. The sample taken for sequencing was peripheral blood. Every receptor here comes from a woman aged 55 to 70 with COVID-19, enrolled during active disease.

The chain has TRBV6-1 and TRBJ2-7; the D is unclear. V was trimmed by 2 bases and J by 3 bases, leaving 14 bases between them. CDR3 length: 15 residues. Germline V gene sequence: CDR1 MNHNS, CDR2 SASEGT. The CDR3 reads CASSEILNRYYEQYF. As DNA, the CDR3 is TGTGCCAGCAGTGAAATCTTGAACAGATACTACGAGCAGTACTTC.

The chain combines TRBV27 with TRBJ1-1; the D gene is possibly TRBD1 (5 bases). The CDR3 has 14 amino acids. Germline-derived CDR1 and CDR2 are MNHEY and SMNVEV (reference sequence). Trimming stripped 0 bases from V and 10 bases from J, with 15 bases between. The CDR3 loop is CASSLSGRWEGAFF. DNA for the CDR3: TGTGCCAGCAGTTTATCGGGGCGGTGGGAGGGAGCTTTCTTT.

This clone came up many times. The chain uses TRBV6-1 and TRBJ1-1; no firm D call. V was trimmed by 3 bases and J by 1 base, leaving 6 bases between them. CDR1 is MNHNS, CDR2 SASEGT, per germline. The CDR3 runs 13 residues. The CDR3 region is CASSDTKNTEAFF. The DNA of the CDR3 is TGTGCCAGCAGTGACACAAAGAACACTGAAGCTTTCTTT.

The V call is TRBV12-3 or TRBV12-4, the J call TRBJ1-1; D remains unclear. The CDR3 totals 13 residues. Trimming stripped 5 bases from V and 1 base from J, with 8 bases between. CDR3 residues: CASSRRENTEAFF. CDR3 DNA sequence: TGTGCCAGCAGTCGACGGGAGAACACTGAAGCTTTCTTT.

This clone appeared once. This chain's CDR3 is CASSLGQSAYGYTF. Here the CDR3 DNA reads TGTGCCAGCAGCTTGGGACAGTCTGCCTATGGCTACACCTTC. The rearrangement links TRBV5-6 to TRBJ1-2; a possible D gene is TRBD1 (5 bases). Looked up from germline, CDR1 is SGHDT and CDR2 is YYEEEE. The V gene lost 0 bases and the J gene lost 4 bases, with 10 bases spanning the gap. The CDR3 has 14 amino acids.

The V gene is TRBV4-3, the J gene TRBJ2-1; 7 bases line up with TRBD1. The CDR3 spans 15 residues. The germline V gene has CDR1 LGHNA and CDR2 YSLEER. J lost 0 bases, V lost 4 bases, and 3 bases had no gene match. This chain's CDR3 is CASSPGQRSYNEQFF. CDR3 coding DNA: TGCGCCAGCAGCCCGGGACAGCGCTCCTACAATGAGCAGTTCTTC.

The chain is built from TRBV6-5 and TRBJ2-7; 7 bases fit TRBD1. Trimming removed 6 bases from V and 1 base from J; junction bases left unmatched: 6. The CDR3 is 14 residues long. CDR1 is MNHEY, CDR2 SVGAGI, per germline. As DNA, the CDR3 is TGTGCCAGCAGGAGACAGACAGGGTCCTACGAGCAGTACTTC. Residues: CASRRQTGSYEQYF.

The CDR3 bases are TGCGCCAGCAGCTTGGTAAGCGGGGGGGCCTATGAGCAGTTCTTC. This translates into CASSLVSGGAYEQFF. The J gene is TRBJ2-1, the V gene TRBV5-1, with TRBD2 matching 10 bases. CDR3 size: 15 residues. The junction had 5 bases not matched to a gene; V was cut back by 0 bases and J by 8 bases. From germline, CDR1 is SGHRS and CDR2 YFSETQ.

This clone was observed a single time. This chain uses TRBV11-2 with TRBJ2-3; 8 bases are a match to TRBD1. Germline V lookup: CDR1 SGHAT, CDR2 FQNNGV. The CDR3 contains 15 residues. V lost 1 base, J lost 4 bases, and 4 bases stayed unmatched. CDR3 DNA: TGTGCCAGCAGCTTAGGGACAGGGATTCCAGATACGCAGTATTTT. Its translation is CASSLGTGIPDTQYF.

This clone came up a few times. The V gene is TRBV6-2 or TRBV6-3, the J gene TRBJ1-2; 10 nucleotides align to TRBD1. V lost 5 bases to trimming and J lost 3 bases; unmatched junction nucleotides: 9. The CDR3 is 16 residues long. Germline CDR1 reads MNHEY; CDR2 reads SVGEGT. CDR3 residues: CASSTSWDRGYYGYTF. The CDR3, as DNA: TGTGCCAGCAGTACCTCCTGGGACAGGGGTTACTATGGCTACACCTTC.

The V call is TRBV4-2, the J call TRBJ1-2; no reliable D call. Germline CDR1 and CDR2: LGHNA and YNFKEQ. The CDR3 extends over 14 amino acids. Trimming removed 0 bases from V and 8 bases from J, with 13 bases in between. The CDR3 reads CASSQDPEWAGYTF. The CDR3 nucleotides are TGTGCCAGCAGCCAAGACCCAGAGTGGGCGGGCTACACCTTC.

This chain connects TRBV12-5 to TRBJ1-2, with D perhaps matching TRBD1 (6 bases). The V gene lost 2 bases and the J gene lost 4 bases, with 11 bases spanning the gap. The CDR3 sequence is 14 residues long. CDR1 and CDR2 (germline): LGHNT, FRNRAP. The CDR3 sequence: CASGLSGVSYGYTF. The CDR3 DNA reads TGTGCTAGTGGTTTGTCAGGGGTTTCCTATGGCTACACCTTC. Based on the CDR3 plus reference TRBV12-5 and TRBJ1-2, the full variable domain is DARVTQTPRHKVTEMGQEVTMRCQPILGHNTVFWYRQTMMQGLELLAYFRNRAPLDDSGMPKDRFSAEMPDATLATLKIQPSEPRDSAVYFCASGLSGVSYGYTFGSGTRLTVV.

The rearrangement joins TRBV6-1 to TRBJ2-1, with a weak D call TRBD2 (7 bases). Germline V CDR1 and CDR2: MNHNS, SASEGT. V was cut by 4 bases and J by 2 bases, with 21 bases left in between. The CDR3 sequence is 18 residues long. This CDR3 reads CASSGPWGEGGAYNEQFF. DNA of the CDR3: TGTGCCAGCAGTGGGCCCTGGGGCGAGGGGGGGGCCTACAATGAGCAGTTCTTC.

V is TRBV11-2 and J is TRBJ2-2; 9 positions agree with TRBD1. CDR1 and CDR2 (germline): SGHAT, FQNNGV. CDR3 size: 17 residues. Trimming took 5 bases from V and 6 from J; bases not matched to a gene: 13. The DNA for the CDR3 is TGTGCCAGCAGCGCCCCTACCGGGACAGGGTTTTCCGGGGAGCTGTTTTTT. It codes for CASSAPTGTGFSGELFF.

This sequence joins TRBV15 and TRBJ1-1; 7 bases agree with TRBD1. Losses at the gene ends were 1 base for V and 3 bases for J; bases not matched to a gene: 2. The CDR3 length is 14 residues. Germline CDR1 is LNHNV and CDR2 is YYDKDF (reference sequence). The CDR3 region has the DNA TGTGCCACCAGCAGAGCTACAGGGGACACTGAAGCTTTCTTT. Translated: CATSRATGDTEAFF.

The genes are TRBV5-8 and TRBJ2-5; TRBD2 aligns across 14 bases. CDR3 length equals 17 residues. Germline trimming cut 4 bases from V and 1 base from J; bases unmatched to any gene: 6. Germline CDR1 is SGHTS and CDR2 is YDEGEE. CDR3 nucleotides: TGTGCCAGCAGCCCCGGGACTAGCGGGGGACCCCAAGAGACCCAGTACTTC. Amino acid sequence: CASSPGTSGGPQETQYF.

The J gene is TRBJ1-1, the V gene TRBV19, with 11 nucleotides matching TRBD1. V lost 6 bases to trimming and J lost 7 bases; unmatched junction nucleotides: 7. This CDR3 spans 14 amino acids. The germline gives CDR1 LNHDA, CDR2 SQIVND (reference sequence). This CDR3 reads CASRRTGGANEAFF. CDR3 sequence (DNA): TGTGCCAGTAGGAGGACAGGGGGCGCAAATGAAGCTTTCTTT.

The rearrangement joins TRBV5-4 to TRBJ1-1, with 9 bases that match TRBD1. Trimming at V came to 5 bases and at J to 6 bases, leaving 5 bases not matched to a gene. The germline V gene encodes CDR1 SGHNT and CDR2 YYREEE (reference sequence). The CDR3 sequence is 13 residues long. CDR3 nucleotide sequence: TGTGCCAGCAGTCCCCGGACAGGGGCTGAAGCTTTCTTT. This sequence encodes CASSPRTGAEAFF.

The chain recombines TRBV10-1 with TRBJ2-3, with 9 positions matching TRBD2. CDR1 is WNHNN and CDR2 is SYGVQD in the germline V gene (reference sequence). This CDR3 region has 18 residues. V lost 3 bases, J lost 9 bases, and 19 bases stayed unmatched. CDR3 region: CASSDLRGTSRLGFTQYF. CDR3 in DNA: TGCGCCAGCAGTGACCTCAGGGGGACTAGCAGGCTCGGGTTCACGCAGTATTTT.

This sequence joins TRBV5-1 and TRBJ1-2, with a weak D call TRBD1 (6 bases). This CDR3 spans 13 amino acids. Trimming left V 4 bases short and J 2 bases short, with 9 bases between. In germline, CDR1 is SGHRS, CDR2 YFSETQ. The CDR3 is CASSDTGNYGYTF. CDR3 in DNA: TGCGCCAGCAGCGACACAGGGAACTATGGCTACACCTTC.

The V and J genes are TRBV6-1 and TRBJ2-7; 10 nucleotides align to TRBD2. This CDR3 region has 15 residues. Trimming took 3 bases from V and 3 from J; bases not matched to a gene: 5. Looked up from germline, CDR1 is MNHNS and CDR2 is SASEGT. The CDR3 sequence is CASSDRLAGVYEQYF. The CDR3 DNA reads TGTGCCAGCAGTGACCGGCTAGCGGGGGTCTACGAGCAGTACTTC.

This rearrangement joins TRBV4-3 to TRBJ1-5; D gene uncertain. The germline V gene has CDR1 LGHNA and CDR2 YSLEER. CDR3 length equals 16 residues. V was pared by 0 bases and J by 2 bases, with 11 bases between. The CDR3 sequence: CASSQDWLRGNQPQHF. DNA for the CDR3: TGCGCCAGCAGCCAAGATTGGTTGAGGGGCAATCAGCCCCAGCATTTT.

The J gene is TRBJ1-1, the V gene TRBV6-4; D may be TRBD1 (6 bases). Per germline, CDR1 MRHNA and CDR2 SNTAGT. This CDR3 is built from 14 residues. The V and J ends lost 4 bases and 7 bases respectively, with 16 bases between them. CDR3 DNA: TGTGCCAGCAGTGTTTATGCAGGGGCCAATGAAGCTTTCTTT. Translating gives CASSVYAGANEAFF.

The DNA for the CDR3 is TGTGCCAGCAGTGACGGTCAGGGGAACACTGAAGCTTTCTTT. Translation: CASSDGQGNTEAFF. The rearrangement links TRBV2 to TRBJ1-1, with D possibly matching TRBD1 (5 bases). In germline, CDR1 is SNHLY, CDR2 FYNNEI. V was clipped by 3 bases and J by 1 base, with 9 bases between them. The CDR3 contains 14 residues. Variable domain in full (rest from reference TRBV2 and TRBJ1-1): EPEVTQTPSHQVTQMGQEVILRCVPISNHLYFYWYRQILGQKVEFLVSFYNNEISEKSEIFDDQFSVERPDGSNFTLKIRSTKLEDSAMYFCASSDGQGNTEAFFGQGTRLTVV.

The CDR3 region is CASSYSQGGYNEQFF. The CDR3 DNA reads TGTGCCAGCAGTTACTCCCAGGGGGGCTACAATGAGCAGTTCTTC. V is TRBV6-5 and J is TRBJ2-1; D is possibly TRBD1 (7 bases). This CDR3 contains 15 residues. Germline V gene sequence: CDR1 MNHEY, CDR2 SVGAGI. V was trimmed by 0 bases and J by 3 bases, leaving 9 bases between them.